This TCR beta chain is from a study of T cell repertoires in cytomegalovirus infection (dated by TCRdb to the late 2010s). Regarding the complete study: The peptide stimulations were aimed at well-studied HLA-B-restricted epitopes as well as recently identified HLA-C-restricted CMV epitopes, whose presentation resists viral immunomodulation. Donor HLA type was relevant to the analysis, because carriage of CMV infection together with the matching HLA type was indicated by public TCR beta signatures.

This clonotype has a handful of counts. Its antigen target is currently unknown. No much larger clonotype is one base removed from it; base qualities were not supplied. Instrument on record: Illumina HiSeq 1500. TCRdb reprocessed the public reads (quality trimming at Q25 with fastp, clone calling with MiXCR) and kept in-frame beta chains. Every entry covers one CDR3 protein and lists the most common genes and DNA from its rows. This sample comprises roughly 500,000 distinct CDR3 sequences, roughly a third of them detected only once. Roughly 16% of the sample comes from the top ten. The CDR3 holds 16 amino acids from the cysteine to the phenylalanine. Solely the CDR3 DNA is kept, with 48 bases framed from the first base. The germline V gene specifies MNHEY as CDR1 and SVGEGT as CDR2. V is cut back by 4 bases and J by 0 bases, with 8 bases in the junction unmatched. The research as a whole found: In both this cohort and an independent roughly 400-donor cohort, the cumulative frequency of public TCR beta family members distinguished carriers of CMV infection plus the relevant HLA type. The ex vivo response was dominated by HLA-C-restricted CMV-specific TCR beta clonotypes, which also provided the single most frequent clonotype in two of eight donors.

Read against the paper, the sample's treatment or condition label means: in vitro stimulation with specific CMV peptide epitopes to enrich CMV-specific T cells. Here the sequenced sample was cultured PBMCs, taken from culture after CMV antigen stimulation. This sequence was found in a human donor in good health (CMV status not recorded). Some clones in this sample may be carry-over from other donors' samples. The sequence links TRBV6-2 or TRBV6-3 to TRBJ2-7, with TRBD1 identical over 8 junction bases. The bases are TGTGCCAGCAGTTCTCGGATCGACAGGGGCTCCTACGAGCAGTACTTC. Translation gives CASSSRIDRGSYEQYF.